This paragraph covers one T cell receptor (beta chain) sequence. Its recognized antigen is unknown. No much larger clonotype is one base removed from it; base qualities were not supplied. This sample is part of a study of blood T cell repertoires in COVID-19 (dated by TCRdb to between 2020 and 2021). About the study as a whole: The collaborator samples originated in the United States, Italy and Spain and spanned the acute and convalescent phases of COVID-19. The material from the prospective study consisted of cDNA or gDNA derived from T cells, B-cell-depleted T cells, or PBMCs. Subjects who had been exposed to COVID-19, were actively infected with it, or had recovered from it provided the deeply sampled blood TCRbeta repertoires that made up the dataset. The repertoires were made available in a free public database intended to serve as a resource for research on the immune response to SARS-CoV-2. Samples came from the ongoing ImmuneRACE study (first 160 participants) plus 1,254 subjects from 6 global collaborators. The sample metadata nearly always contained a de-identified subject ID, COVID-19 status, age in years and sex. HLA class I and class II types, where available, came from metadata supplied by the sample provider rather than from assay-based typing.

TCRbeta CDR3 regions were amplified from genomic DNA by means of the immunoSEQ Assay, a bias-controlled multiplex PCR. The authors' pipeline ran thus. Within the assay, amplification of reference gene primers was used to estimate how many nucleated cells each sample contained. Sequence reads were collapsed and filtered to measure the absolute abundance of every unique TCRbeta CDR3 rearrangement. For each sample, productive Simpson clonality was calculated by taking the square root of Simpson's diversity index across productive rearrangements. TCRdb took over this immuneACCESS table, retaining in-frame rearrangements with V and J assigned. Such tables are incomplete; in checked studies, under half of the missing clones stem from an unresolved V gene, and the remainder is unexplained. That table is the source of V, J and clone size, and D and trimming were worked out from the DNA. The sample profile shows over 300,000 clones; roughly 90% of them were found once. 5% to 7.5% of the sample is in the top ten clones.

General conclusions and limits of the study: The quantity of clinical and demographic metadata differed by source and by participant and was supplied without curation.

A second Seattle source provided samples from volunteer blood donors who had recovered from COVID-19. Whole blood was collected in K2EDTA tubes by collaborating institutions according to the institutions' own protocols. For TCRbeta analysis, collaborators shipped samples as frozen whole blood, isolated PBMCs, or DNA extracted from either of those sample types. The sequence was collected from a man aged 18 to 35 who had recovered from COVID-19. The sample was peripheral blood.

The nucleotide sequence reads TGTGCCAGCAGCGTAGAGTCAGGCGTCTATAATTCACCCCTCCACTTT. Translated, it reads CASSVESGVYNSPLHF. The chain uses TRBV9 and TRBJ1-6, with the D segment identity uncertain. V drops 0 bases and J drops 3 bases, leaving 10 bases in between. The CDR3 has 16 amino acids, counting the end cysteine and phenylalanine. Only the CDR3 portion is preserved as DNA: 48 bases, with reading frame beginning at the first base. Sequences SGDLS (CDR1) and YYNGEE (CDR2) are obtained from the germline V gene.